A single sample gave rise to the 27 T cell receptor beta chains below, sequenced in a study of blood T cell repertoires in COVID-19. Profiled with immunoSEQ multiplex PCR; TCRdb holds only in-frame clones, not every one. The data show some 110,000 clones, 75% to 95% seen once. The sample was peripheral blood. These receptors all come from a human donor in a cohort sampled during active COVID-19.

The CDR3: CASNKWGGTDTQYF. The DNA for the CDR3 is TGTGCCAGCAACAAATGGGGGGGCACAGATACGCAGTATTTT. The chain employs TRBV9 and TRBJ2-3; tentative D call: TRBD2 (6 bases). This CDR3 has 14 amino acids. Deletions cut 6 bases from V and 1 base from J, with 12 bases between. Germline V gene data show CDR1 as SGDLS and CDR2 as YYNGEE.

Written as DNA, the CDR3 is TGTGCCAGCAGTTTAAGTAAGGTGGGTAGGGGCGCAGCTGAAGCTTTCTTT. Translated, it gives CASSLSKVGRGAAEAFF. The chain uses TRBV28 and TRBJ1-1; D might be TRBD1 (5 bases). V lost 2 bases, J lost 6 bases, and 22 bases lay in between. Germline V lookup: CDR1 MDHEN, CDR2 SYDVKM. The CDR3 is 17 residues long.

A single count supports this clone. The chain is built from TRBV9 and TRBJ2-3; TRBD2 matches at 10 bases. The V gene's germline CDR1 is SGDLS and CDR2 YYNGEE. The CDR3 extends over 15 amino acids. J gave up 6 bases and V 0 bases, and 4 bases lay outside the gene matches. The CDR3 is CASSVASGSPDTQYF. CDR3 DNA sequence: TGTGCCAGCAGCGTAGCTAGCGGGAGTCCGGATACGCAGTATTTT.

This clone was detected once. The chain uses TRBV19 and TRBJ2-2; tentative D call: TRBD1 (6 bases). Germline CDR1 reads LNHDA; CDR2 reads SQIVND (reference sequence). Trimming took off 6 bases at V and 1 base at J, with 12 bases between the two ends. The CDR3 spans 15 residues. The CDR3 region is CASRGFRGNTGELFF. The DNA of the CDR3 is TGTGCCAGTAGGGGCTTCAGGGGGAACACCGGGGAGCTGTTTTTT. Full variable domain (remainder filled in from reference TRBV19 and TRBJ2-2): DGGITQSPKYLFRKEGQNVTLSCEQNLNHDAMYWYRQDPGQGLRLIYYSQIVNDFQKGDIAEGYSVSREKKESFPLTVTSAQKNPTAFYLCASRGFRGNTGELFFGEGSRLTVL.

The gene calls are TRBV27 and TRBJ2-7, with 7 bases lining up with TRBD2. V lost 4 bases to trimming and J lost 3 bases; unmatched junction nucleotides: 3. Germline values: CDR1 MNHEY, CDR2 SMNVEV (reference sequence). The CDR3 sequence is 13 residues long. The CDR3 here is CASSWRGNYEQYF. CDR3 DNA sequence: TGTGCCAGCAGTTGGCGGGGGAACTACGAGCAGTACTTC.

The chain has TRBV12-3 or TRBV12-4 and TRBJ2-7; the D gene is possibly TRBD2 (6 bases). Trimming cost V 3 bases and J 7 bases, with 7 bases left between them. CDR3 size: 11 residues. The CDR3 nucleotides read TGTGCCAGCAGTTTTGGGGGGGAGCAGTACTTC. Translated, it gives CASSFGGEQYF.

This sequence joins TRBV15 and TRBJ2-5; possible D gene TRBD2, 7 bases. Trimming took 2 bases from V and 0 from J, leaving 16 bases between them. Per the germline V gene, CDR1 is LNHNV and CDR2 is YYDKDF (reference sequence). CDR3 length equals 17 residues. The CDR3: CATSRLGGREHQETQYF. DNA of the CDR3: TGTGCCACCAGCAGATTGGGGGGGCGGGAGCACCAAGAGACCCAGTACTTC.

The chain has TRBV19 and TRBJ2-2; D is unresolved. This CDR3 has 11 amino acids. Trimming took 7 bases from V and 8 from J, leaving 8 bases between them. The germline V gene encodes CDR1 LNHDA and CDR2 SQIVND (reference sequence). CDR3: CASTARGELFF. In nucleotides, the CDR3 is TGTGCCAGTACCGCCCGGGGGGAGCTGTTTTTT.

This clone showed up just a few times. The rearrangement links TRBV30 to TRBJ2-1, with TRBD2 matching over 12 bases. The ends lost 1 base at V and 6 bases at J; junction bases unmatched: 4. The germline V gene encodes CDR1 GTSNPN and CDR2 SVGIG (reference sequence). The CDR3 consists of 15 residues. CDR3 loop: CAWSGLAGGVNEQFF. The CDR3 bases are TGTGCCTGGAGTGGCCTAGCGGGAGGGGTCAATGAGCAGTTCTTC.

The chain couples TRBV6-5 to TRBJ1-5, with D unresolved. The germline gives CDR1 MNHEY, CDR2 SVGAGI. The germline V and J ends were trimmed by 10 bases and 2 bases, with 18 bases remaining between them. The CDR3 spans 15 residues. The CDR3: CATHRSYGGNQPQHF. CDR3 DNA sequence: TGTGCCACCCACCGATCATACGGGGGCAATCAGCCCCAGCATTTT.

V gene TRBV4-2 combines with J gene TRBJ2-1, with D hard to call. This CDR3 is 13 amino acids long. Germline V gives CDR1 LGHNA, CDR2 YNFKEQ. V lost 0 bases and J lost 9, with 9 bases in between. As DNA, the CDR3 is TGTGCCAGCAGCCAAGATTTCGCCAGTGAGCAGTTCTTC. Translating gives CASSQDFASEQFF.

J is TRBJ2-3 and V is TRBV12-5, with TRBD2 identical over 8 bases. The CDR3 extends over 15 amino acids. Per germline, CDR1 LGHNT and CDR2 FRNRAP. V was pared by 1 base and J by 7 bases, with 7 bases of the junction left unmatched. CDR3 residues: CASGLGREGPHTQYF. CDR3 nucleotides: TGTGCTAGTGGTTTGGGCCGGGAGGGCCCCCATACGCAGTATTTT.

The chain is built from TRBV2 and TRBJ2-7; 7 bases agree with TRBD1. CDR3 length: 14 residues. The V gene's germline CDR1 is SNHLY and CDR2 FYNNEI. V shed 6 bases and J 3 bases; nucleotides not matched to a gene: 8. The CDR3 loop is CASRRQGNNYEQYF. The CDR3, as DNA: TGTGCCAGCAGAAGACAGGGTAACAACTACGAGCAGTACTTC.

This rearrangement joins TRBV27 to TRBJ1-1, with D perhaps TRBD1 (5 bases). Trimming took 2 bases from V and 6 from J, leaving 10 bases between them. CDR1 is MNHEY, CDR2 SMNVEV, per germline (reference sequence). The length of the CDR3 is 13 residues. CDR3 in DNA: TGTGCCAGCAGTTTAGTCTCGGGGGCTGAAGCTTTCTTT. It is translated as CASSLVSGAEAFF.

The V and J genes are TRBV10-1 and TRBJ2-4; no clear D gene. The CDR3 is 13 amino acids. Germline values: CDR1 WNHNN, CDR2 SYGVQD (reference sequence). The V end lost 3 bases, the J end lost 5 bases, and 8 bases lay between the germline ends. The CDR3 DNA is TGCGCCAGCAGTGACCGGGTCGAAAACATTCAGTACTTC. Its translation is CASSDRVENIQYF.

The J gene is TRBJ1-2, the V gene TRBV30; weak D call: TRBD1 (6 bases). The CDR3 has 15 residues. V shed 0 bases and J shed 4 bases, with 15 bases lying between them. The germline V gene has CDR1 GTSNPN and CDR2 SVGIG (reference sequence). CDR3 DNA sequence: TGTGCCTGGAGTGTACTAGGGGGTAACGGCTATGGCTACACCTTC. Protein sequence: CAWSVLGGNGYGYTF.

CDR3 DNA: TGTGCCAGCAGCTTAGATGACAGGGCCCCTGCCCTGAACACTGAAGCTTTCTTT. Protein: CASSLDDRAPALNTEAFF. V usage is TRBV7-9 and J usage is TRBJ1-1, with 7 nucleotides matching TRBD1. CDR3 size: 18 residues. Germline V gene data show CDR1 as SEHNR and CDR2 as FQNEAQ (reference sequence). With V trimmed by 1 base and J by 0 bases, 11 bases remained unmatched.

The chain carries TRBV4-3 and TRBJ2-7; perhaps TRBD1 as D (7 bases). V lost 0 bases and J lost 1, with 19 bases in between. The length of the CDR3 is 18 residues. Germline assignment: CDR1 LGHNA and CDR2 YSLEER. The CDR3 nucleotides read TGCGCCAGCAGCCAAGAGGTAGGAGGGGGCGAGGGTTCCTACGAGCAGTACTTC. This gives the protein CASSQEVGGGEGSYEQYF.

The V gene is TRBV5-5, the J gene TRBJ1-5, with TRBD1 as a possible D gene (6 bases). Germline lookup yields CDR1 SGHKS and CDR2 YYEKEE (reference sequence). V lost 0 bases and J 4 bases, leaving 11 bases between the germline ends. This CDR3 spans 15 amino acids. Here the CDR3 reads CASSLDRVGNQPQHF. CDR3 coding DNA: TGTGCCAGCAGCTTGGACAGGGTCGGGAATCAGCCCCAGCATTTT. The full variable domain, its missing parts supplied by reference TRBV5-5 and TRBJ1-5, is DAGVTQSPTHLIKTRGQQVTLRCSPISGHKSVSWYQQVLGQGPQFIFQYYEKEERGRGNFPDRFSARQFPNYSSELNVNALLLGDSALYLCASSLDRVGNQPQHFGDGTRLSIL.

This chain joins TRBV5-6 and TRBJ2-3, with 7 nucleotides matching TRBD1. The CDR3 runs to 15 residues. V shed 2 bases, J shed 0 bases, and the junction held 3 bases outside the gene matches. Germline CDR1 reads SGHDT; CDR2 reads YYEEEE. CDR3 amino acids: CASSFRDRSTDTQYF. The CDR3 DNA is TGTGCCAGCAGCTTCCGGGACAGAAGCACAGATACGCAGTATTTT.

This chain joins TRBV7-9 and TRBJ1-1; 7 bases match TRBD1. CDR1 and CDR2 from the germline V gene are SEHNR and FQNEAQ (reference sequence). V lost 5 bases, J lost 1 base, and 7 bases stayed unmatched. The CDR3 runs to 15 residues. The CDR3 protein is CASSGKQGSNTEAFF. For the CDR3, the DNA is TGTGCCAGCAGCGGAAAACAGGGGTCGAACACTGAAGCTTTCTTT.

This clone has a single count. The chain uses TRBV15 and TRBJ1-1; no firm D call. Germline-derived CDR1 and CDR2 are LNHNV and YYDKDF (reference sequence). This CDR3 has 15 amino acids. V lost 1 base and J lost 1, with 10 bases in between. CDR3: CATSRGRRQNTEAFF. The CDR3 coding sequence is TGTGCCACCAGCAGAGGACGAAGACAGAACACTGAAGCTTTCTTT.

This sequence joins TRBV3-1 (or the pseudogene TRBV3-2) and TRBJ2-7; D is uncertain. Trimming took 2 bases from V and 2 from J, leaving 10 bases between them. The CDR3 has 14 amino acids. Germline lookup yields CDR1 LGHDT and CDR2 YNNKEL (reference sequence). CDR3 nucleotide sequence: TGTGCCAGCAGCCAAAGCGAACCTCCCTACGAGCAGTACTTC. It codes for CASSQSEPPYEQYF.

The chain has TRBV4-2 and TRBJ2-7; TRBD2 matches 10 bases. Per germline, CDR1 LGHNA and CDR2 YNFKEQ. Trimming took 1 base from V and 0 from J; bases not matched to a gene: 9. The CDR3 extends over 18 amino acids. Here the CDR3 reads CASSQASSGGDLSYEQYF. DNA of the CDR3: TGTGCCAGCAGCCAAGCGTCTAGCGGGGGCGATCTCTCCTACGAGCAGTACTTC.

As to this clone: Other DNA variants within this sample encode the same CDR3. This chain uses TRBV3-1 (or the pseudogene TRBV3-2) with TRBJ1-2; D is unresolved. Germline assignment: CDR1 LGHDT and CDR2 YNNKEL (reference sequence). The CDR3 runs to 11 residues. Deletions cut 1 base from V and 8 bases from J, with 5 bases between. The CDR3 is CASSQGRGYTF. The CDR3 DNA is TGTGCCAGCAGCCAAGGCAGGGGCTACACCTTC.

V and J are TRBV5-1 and TRBJ2-5; TRBD2 might be the D (5 bases). CDR1 is SGHRS, CDR2 YFSETQ, per germline. This CDR3 region has 15 residues. Trimming cost V 4 bases and J 1 base, with 14 bases left between them. The CDR3 loop is CASSQNGVGQETQYF. The CDR3 DNA follows: TGCGCCAGCAGCCAAAACGGGGTCGGCCAAGAGACCCAGTACTTC. Together with reference TRBV5-1 and TRBJ2-5, the CDR3 gives the full variable domain: KAGVTQTPRYLIKTRGQQVTLSCSPISGHRSVSWYQQTPGQGLQFLFEYFSETQRNKGNFPGRFSGRQFSNSRSEMNVSTLELGDSALYLCASSQNGVGQETQYFGPGTRLLVL.

The V and J genes are TRBV6-6 and TRBJ1-1; TRBD1 is a possible D gene (6 bases). The CDR3 length is 14 residues. The germline V and J ends were trimmed by 0 bases and 5 bases, with 10 bases remaining between them. CDR1 and CDR2 (germline): MNHNY, SVGAGI (reference sequence). CDR3 in amino acids: CASSYSRGETEAFF. The CDR3 coding sequence is TGTGCCAGCAGTTACTCCAGGGGCGAAACTGAAGCTTTCTTT.